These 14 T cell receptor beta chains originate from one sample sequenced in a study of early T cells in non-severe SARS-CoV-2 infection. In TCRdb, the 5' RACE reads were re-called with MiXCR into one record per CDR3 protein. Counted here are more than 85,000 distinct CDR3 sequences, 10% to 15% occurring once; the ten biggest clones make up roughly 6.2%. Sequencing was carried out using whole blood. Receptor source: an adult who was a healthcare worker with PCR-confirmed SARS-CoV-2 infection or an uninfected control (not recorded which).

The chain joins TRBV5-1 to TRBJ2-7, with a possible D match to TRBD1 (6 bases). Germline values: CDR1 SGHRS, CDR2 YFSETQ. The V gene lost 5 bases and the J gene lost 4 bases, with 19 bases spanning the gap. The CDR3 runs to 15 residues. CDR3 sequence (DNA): TGCGCCAGCAGTCTGGACAGTTCCCGAATATACGAGCAGTACTTC. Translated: CASSLDSSRIYEQYF.

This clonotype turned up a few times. The CDR3 spells CSATGGNIQYF. The CDR3 nucleotides are TGCAGTGCTACAGGGGGGAACATTCAGTACTTC. The genes are TRBV20-1 and TRBJ2-4; possibly TRBD1 for D (7 bases). This CDR3 is 11 amino acids long. Looked up from germline, CDR1 is DFQATT and CDR2 is SNEGSKA (reference sequence). V lost 4 bases and J lost 7, with 8 bases in between.

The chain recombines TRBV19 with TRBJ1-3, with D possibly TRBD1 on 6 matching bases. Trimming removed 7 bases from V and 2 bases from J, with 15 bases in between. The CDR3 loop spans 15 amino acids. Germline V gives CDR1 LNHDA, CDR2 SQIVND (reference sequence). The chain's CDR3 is CASTPFWTAGNTIYF. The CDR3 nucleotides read TGTGCCAGTACCCCCTTCTGGACAGCTGGAAACACCATATATTTT.

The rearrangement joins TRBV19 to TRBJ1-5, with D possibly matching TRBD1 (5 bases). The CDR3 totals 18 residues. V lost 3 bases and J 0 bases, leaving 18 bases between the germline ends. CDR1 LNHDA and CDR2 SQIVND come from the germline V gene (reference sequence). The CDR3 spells CASSMRSQGPNSNQPQHF. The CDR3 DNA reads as TGTGCCAGTAGTATGAGGTCGCAGGGACCCAATAGCAATCAGCCCCAGCATTTT. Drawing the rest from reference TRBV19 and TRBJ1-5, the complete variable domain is DGGITQSPKYLFRKEGQNVTLSCEQNLNHDAMYWYRQDPGQGLRLIYYSQIVNDFQKGDIAEGYSVSREKKESFPLTVTSAQKNPTAFYLCASSMRSQGPNSNQPQHFGDGTRLSIL.

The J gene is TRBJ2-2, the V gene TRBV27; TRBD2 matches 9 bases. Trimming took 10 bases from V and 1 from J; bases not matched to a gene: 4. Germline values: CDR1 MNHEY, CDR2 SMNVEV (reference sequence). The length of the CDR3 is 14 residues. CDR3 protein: CATKAGGNTGELFF. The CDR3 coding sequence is TGTGCCACAAAAGCGGGAGGGAACACCGGGGAGCTGTTTTTT.

CDR3 loop: CASSITVSSYEQYF. Written as DNA, the CDR3 is TGTGCCAGCAGTATCACGGTTAGCTCCTACGAGCAGTACTTC. This sequence joins TRBV6-6 and TRBJ2-7; D uncertain. The germline CDR1 and CDR2 sequences are MNHNY and SVGAGI (reference sequence). Trimming left V 5 bases short and J 0 bases short, with 11 bases between. This CDR3 region has 14 residues.

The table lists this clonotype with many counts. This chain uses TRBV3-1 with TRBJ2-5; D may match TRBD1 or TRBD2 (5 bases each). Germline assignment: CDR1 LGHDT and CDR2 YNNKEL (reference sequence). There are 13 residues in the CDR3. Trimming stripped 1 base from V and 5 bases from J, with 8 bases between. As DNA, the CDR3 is TGTGCCAGCAGCCAAGGAGGGGCTGAGACCCAGTACTTC. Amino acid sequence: CASSQGGAETQYF.

CDR3 residues: CASSPLRVRAIYF. DNA for the CDR3: TGTGCCAGCAGCCCCCTCCGGGTGAGGGCCATATATTTT. The chain carries TRBV6-5 and TRBJ1-3, with no clear D. Germline V lookup: CDR1 MNHEY, CDR2 SVGAGI. The CDR3 spans 13 residues. V was cut by 6 bases and J by 11 bases, with 17 bases left in between.

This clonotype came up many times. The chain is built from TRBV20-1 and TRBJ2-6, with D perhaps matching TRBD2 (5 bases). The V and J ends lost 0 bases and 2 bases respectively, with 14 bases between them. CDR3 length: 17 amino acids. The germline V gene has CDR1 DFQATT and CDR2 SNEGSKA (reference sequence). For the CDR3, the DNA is TGCAGTGCTAGAGATTGGAAGGGAGTCGCTGGGGCCAACGTCCTGACTTTC. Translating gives CSARDWKGVAGANVLTF.

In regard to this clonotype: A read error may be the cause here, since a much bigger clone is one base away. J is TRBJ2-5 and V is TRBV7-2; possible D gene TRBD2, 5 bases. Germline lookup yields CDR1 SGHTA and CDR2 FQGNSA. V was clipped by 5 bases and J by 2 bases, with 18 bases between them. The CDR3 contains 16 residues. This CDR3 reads CASSLVTGILQETQYF. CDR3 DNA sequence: TGTGCCAGCAGCCTAGTAACGGGAATCTTACAAGAGACCCAGTACTTC.

CDR3 DNA sequence: TGTGCCTGGAGTGTAACACGGGAGGGCTATGAGCAGTTCTTC. Translated, it gives CAWSVTREGYEQFF. The genes are TRBV30 and TRBJ2-1; TRBD2 matches 8 bases. V trimming: 0 bases; J trimming: 8 bases; junction bases outside the gene matches: 6. The CDR3 runs 14 residues. Germline V gives CDR1 GTSNPN, CDR2 SVGIG (reference sequence).

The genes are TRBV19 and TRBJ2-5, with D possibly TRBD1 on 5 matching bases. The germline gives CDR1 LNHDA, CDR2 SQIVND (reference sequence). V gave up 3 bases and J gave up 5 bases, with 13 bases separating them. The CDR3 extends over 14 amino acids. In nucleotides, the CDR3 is TGTGCCAGTAGTATCTGGGGCAGCCAGGAGACCCAGTACTTC. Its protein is CASSIWGSQETQYF.

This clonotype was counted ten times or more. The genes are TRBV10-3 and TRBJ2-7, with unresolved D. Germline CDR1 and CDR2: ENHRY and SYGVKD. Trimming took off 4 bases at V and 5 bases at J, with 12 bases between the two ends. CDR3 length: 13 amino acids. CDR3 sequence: CAISAPSLHEQYF. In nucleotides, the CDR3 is TGTGCCATCAGTGCGCCTAGTCTCCACGAGCAGTACTTC.

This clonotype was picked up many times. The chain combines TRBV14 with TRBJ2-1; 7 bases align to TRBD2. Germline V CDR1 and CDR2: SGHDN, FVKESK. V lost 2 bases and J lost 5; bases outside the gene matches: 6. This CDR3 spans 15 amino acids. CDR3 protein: CASSQYSGTNNEQFF. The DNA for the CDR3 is TGTGCCAGCAGCCAATATTCCGGGACTAACAATGAGCAGTTCTTC.